Here is one T cell receptor beta chain with its context. Assay: immunoSEQ multiplex PCR; the TCRdb copy retains only in-frame clones and omits some. The table lists 68,000 or so clones, roughly 93% of them singletons, with approximately 0.25% in the top ten. This record comes from a study of CD4 T cells in relation to SARS-CoV-2 and coronaviruses. CD4+ T cells from unexposed donors were obtained before the COVID-19 pandemic (2011-2018). Sequencing input: naive CD4+ T cells from PBMCs. The subset was: naive CD4+ T cells isolated by negative enrichment. The sequence came from a human donor in good health.

The CDR3 DNA sequence: TGTGCCAGTATTGACAGCGGTTATGGGGGCACTGAAGCTTTCTTT. Translating it yields CASIDSGYGGTEAFF. The rearrangement uses TRBV19 and TRBJ1-1, with D possibly being TRBD1 (5 bases). V lost 7 bases and J lost 4, with 19 bases in between. The CDR3 length is 15 residues. Germline CDR1 reads LNHDA; CDR2 reads SQIVND (reference sequence).